A selection of T cell receptor beta chains follows, all from one sample in a study of long-term antiretroviral therapy in people with HIV. Clones were read by immunoSEQ multiplex PCR, and TCRdb kept only the in-frame ones, dropping some. Of about 35,000 clones listed, approximately 75% are singletons. The input for sequencing was unsorted PBMCs, taken 3 years after starting antiretroviral therapy. These receptors were collected from a man over 45 with HIV. Each CDR3 is given with its conserved first and last residue. Fields, in order: CDR3 protein, CDR3 DNA, V gene, D gene, J gene, clone size, CDR3 length. D genes are given only for firm matches. Size values are once, few and many counts, or a class for expanded clones, and some rows have none.

CASSLTSGRSGELFF TGTGCCAGCAGCTTAACTAGCGGGAGGTCCGGGGAGCTGTTTTTT TRBV11-3 TRBD2 TRBJ2-2 - 15
CASSRDYNEQFF TGTGCCAGCAGCCGGGACTACAATGAGCAGTTCTTC TRBV7-6 - TRBJ2-1 - 12
CASSQDPPTDLAKNIQYF TGCGCCAGCAGCCAAGATCCCCCAACAGACTTAGCCAAAAACATTCAGTACTTC TRBV4-3 - TRBJ2-4 - 18
CASSVRPGYEQYF TGTGCCAGCAGTGTCCGGCCGGGCTACGAGCAGTACTTC TRBV2 - TRBJ2-7 - 13
CASTLRSGRFQPQHF TGTGCCAGCACTCTTCGGTCCGGACGGTTTCAGCCCCAGCATTTT TRBV2 - TRBJ1-5 few 15
CASIYRDRGFQQYF TGTGCCAGCATATACCGGGACAGGGGTTTCCAGCAGTACTTC TRBV2 TRBD1 TRBJ2-7 - 14
CASSLDSSGGVRSTDTQYF TGTGCCAGCAGCTTAGATTCAAGCGGGGGAGTTCGTAGCACAGATACGCAGTATTTT TRBV11-2 TRBD2 TRBJ2-3 - 19
CASSRADSRRTALHF TGCGCCAGCAGCCGCGCGGACAGCCGAAGAACGGCCCTCCACTTT TRBV7-9 - TRBJ1-6 - 15
CASKRIGTGIYEQYF TGTGCCAGTAAAAGGATCGGTACAGGTATCTACGAGCAGTACTTC TRBV2 - TRBJ2-7 - 15
CASSETQYSGNTIYF TGTGCCAGCAGTGAAACACAGTACTCTGGAAACACCATATATTTT TRBV6-1 - TRBJ1-3 few 15
CASGQYSQETQYF TGTGCCAGCGGGCAGTATTCCCAAGAGACCCAGTACTTC TRBV28 - TRBJ2-5 - 13
CASSLGGNSPLHF TGTGCCAGCAGTTTAGGGGGGAATTCACCCCTCCACTTT TRBV27 - TRBJ1-6 - 13
CASSEQANSYTEAFF TGTGCCAGCAGTGAACAGGCCAACTCCTACACTGAAGCTTTCTTT TRBV2 - TRBJ1-1 few 15
CASSLDREKGQPQHF TGTGCCAGCAGCCTCGACAGGGAAAAAGGTCAGCCCCAGCATTTT TRBV7-9 TRBD1 TRBJ1-5 large 15
CAIPQISAYEQYF TGCGCCATCCCCCAAATTAGTGCCTACGAGCAGTACTTC TRBV10-1 - TRBJ2-7 - 13
CASSPMLPEQFF TGTGCCAGCTCACCAATGTTACCTGAGCAGTTCTTC TRBV18 - TRBJ2-1 - 12
CASSPQPRGTGELFF TGCGCCAGCAGCCCACAACCCAGGGGTACCGGGGAGCTGTTTTTT TRBV4-1 - TRBJ2-2 once 15
CASSQDLARSGANVLTF TGCGCCAGCAGCCAAGATCTCGCGAGGTCTGGGGCCAACGTCCTGACTTTC TRBV4-3 - TRBJ2-6 - 17
CASRDTYRAEGSNQPQHF TGCGCCAGCAGAGATACCTACAGGGCTGAGGGGAGCAATCAGCCCCAGCATTTT TRBV10-1 - TRBJ1-5 - 18
CASSLGLTQYF TGTGCCAGCAGCTTAGGTCTGACCCAGTACTTC TRBV7-6 - TRBJ2-5 - 11
CASSLGLYREGYEQYF TGTGCCAGCAGCTTAGGCCTATATAGGGAGGGCTACGAGCAGTACTTC TRBV13 TRBD2 TRBJ2-7 - 16
CASSQDFNSQETEAFF TGCGCCAGCAGCCAAGATTTTAACAGTCAGGAGACTGAAGCTTTCTTT TRBV4-3 - TRBJ1-1 - 16
CASSWGQLPGNEQFF TGTGCCAGCAGCTGGGGACAACTGCCGGGCAATGAGCAGTTCTTC TRBV7-3 - TRBJ2-1 - 15
CASSFGQDGYEQYF TGTGCCAGCAGTTTCGGGCAGGACGGCTACGAGCAGTACTTC TRBV28 - TRBJ2-7 - 14
CASIAIGGNIQYF TGTGCCAGTATCGCAATTGGGGGAAACATTCAGTACTTC TRBV19 - TRBJ2-4 medium-sized 13
CASSPGTGGRAGYTF TGTGCCAGCAGCCCTGGGACAGGAGGGAGGGCTGGCTACACCTTC TRBV7-6 TRBD1 TRBJ1-2 - 15
CASRNVAGYTF TGTGCCAGCAGGAACGTAGCTGGCTACACCTTC TRBV6-1 - TRBJ1-2 few 11
CASSGALRGIADTQYF TGTGCCAGCAGCGGAGCGTTGAGGGGGATCGCAGATACGCAGTATTTT TRBV5-4 - TRBJ2-3 - 16
CASTDRRGGEFF TGCGCCAGCACTGATCGGAGGGGGGGAGAGTTCTTC TRBV10-2 - TRBJ2-1 - 12
CASSQQGASGNTIYF TGTGCCAGCAGCCAACAGGGGGCTTCTGGAAACACCATATATTTT TRBV11-2 TRBD1 TRBJ1-3 - 15
CASSPLDIDTQYF TGTGCCAGCTCACCACTAGACATTGATACGCAGTATTTT TRBV18 - TRBJ2-3 - 13
CASSLVDSGNTIYF TGTGCCAGCAGCTTGGTGGACTCTGGAAACACCATATATTTT TRBV5-5 - TRBJ1-3 few 14
CASSRGDPGSGYTF TGCGCCAGCAGCCGCGGTGACCCAGGGTCTGGCTACACCTTC TRBV4-3 - TRBJ1-2 few 14
CATTDNIYGYTF TGTGCCACCACGGACAACATCTATGGCTACACCTTC TRBV19 - TRBJ1-2 - 12
CSVERQLNTEAFF TGCAGCGTTGAGAGACAACTGAACACTGAAGCTTTCTTT TRBV29-1 - TRBJ1-1 - 13
CASSLSMGRAGYNEQFF TGTGCCAGCAGCTTGAGTATGGGGCGGGCGGGTTACAATGAGCAGTTCTTC TRBV7-2 - TRBJ2-1 - 17
CASSPPGEPQHF TGTGCCAGCAGTCCCCCGGGAGAGCCCCAGCATTTT TRBV28 - TRBJ1-5 - 12
CASSQGARVLLDTQYF TGTGCCAGCAGCCAGGGGGCCAGAGTTCTATTAGATACGCAGTATTTT TRBV7-9 TRBD1 TRBJ2-3 - 16
CASSPKGRKYEQYF TGTGCCAGCAGTCCGAAAGGCAGAAAATACGAGCAGTACTTC TRBV27 - TRBJ2-7 - 14
CASSPGQPRGTGELFF TGTGCCAGCAGCCCCGGACAGCCCCGAGGCACCGGGGAGCTGTTTTTT TRBV5-5 - TRBJ2-2 - 16
CASSTGETEAFF TGTGCCAGTAGTACGGGGGAGACTGAAGCTTTCTTT TRBV19 - TRBJ1-1 - 12
CASSIVGADTQYF TGTGCCAGTAGTATAGTTGGTGCAGATACGCAGTATTTT TRBV19 - TRBJ2-3 - 13
CASGNGRTGAAGNQPQHF TGTGCCAGTGGAAACGGGAGGACAGGGGCAGCGGGCAATCAGCCCCAGCATTTT TRBV19 TRBD1 TRBJ1-5 - 18